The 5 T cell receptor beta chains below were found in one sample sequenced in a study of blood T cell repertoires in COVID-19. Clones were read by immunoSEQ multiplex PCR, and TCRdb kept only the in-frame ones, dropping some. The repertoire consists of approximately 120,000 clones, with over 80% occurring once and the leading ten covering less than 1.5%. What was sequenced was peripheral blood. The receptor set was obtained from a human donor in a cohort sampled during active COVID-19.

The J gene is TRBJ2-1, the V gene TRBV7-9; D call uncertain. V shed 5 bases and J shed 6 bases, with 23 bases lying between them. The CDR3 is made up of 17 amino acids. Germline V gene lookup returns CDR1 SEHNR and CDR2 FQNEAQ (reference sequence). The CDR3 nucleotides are TGTGCCAGCAGCGGTTGGGCTCCGAACGCTCTGGGCAATGAGCAGTTCTTC. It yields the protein CASSGWAPNALGNEQFF.

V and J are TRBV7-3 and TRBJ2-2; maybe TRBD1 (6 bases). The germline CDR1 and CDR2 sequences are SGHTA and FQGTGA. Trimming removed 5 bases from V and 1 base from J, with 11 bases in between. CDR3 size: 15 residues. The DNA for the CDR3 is TGTGCCAGCAGCCTGGACAGATTGAACACCGGGGAGCTGTTTTTT. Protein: CASSLDRLNTGELFF.

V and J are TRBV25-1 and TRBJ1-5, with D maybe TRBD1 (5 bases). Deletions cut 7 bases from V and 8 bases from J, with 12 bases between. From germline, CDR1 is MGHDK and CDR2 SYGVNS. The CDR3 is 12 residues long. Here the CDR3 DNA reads TGTGCCAGCACCCGGGGGGAGGAGCCCCAGCATTTT. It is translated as CASTRGEEPQHF.

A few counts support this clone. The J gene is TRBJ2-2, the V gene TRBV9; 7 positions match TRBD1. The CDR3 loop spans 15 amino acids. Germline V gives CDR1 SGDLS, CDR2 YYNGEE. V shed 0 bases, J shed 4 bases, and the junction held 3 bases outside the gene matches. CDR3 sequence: CASSVEGGRTGELFF. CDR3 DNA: TGTGCCAGCAGCGTAGAAGGGGGCCGCACCGGGGAGCTGTTTTTT.

This CDR3 is CASSRGPPGNTIYF. The DNA of the CDR3 is TGTGCCAGCAGCAGGGGCCCCCCTGGAAACACCATATATTTT. The chain carries TRBV6-5 and TRBJ1-3; TRBD1 is a possible D gene (6 bases). The ends were cut back, 6 bases at V and 2 bases at J, with 11 bases in the middle. This CDR3 is built from 14 residues. Germline values: CDR1 MNHEY, CDR2 SVGAGI.